This T cell receptor (beta chain) was found in a study of shared clonotypes between healthy human individuals. The ends were cut back, 5 bases at V and 4 bases at J, with 15 bases in the middle. This CDR3 is 13 amino acids long. The germline V gene encodes CDR1 SQVTM and CDR2 ANQGSEA. Sequencing used immunoSEQ multiplex PCR; TCRdb keeps in-frame clones, though not all of them. The table records approximately 2.5 million clones, more than 85% of them present only once. On this clone: Other DNA sequences in the sample encode the same CDR3.

What was sequenced was naive CD4+ T cells from PBMCs. Subset in this sample: CD45RA+ positively selected. The clonotype was recovered from a man in his late teens or twenties in good health. Some clones in this sample may be carry-over from other donors' samples. The V gene is TRBV29-1, the J gene TRBJ2-7; D might be TRBD1 (5 bases). CDR3 DNA: TGCAGCGTTCTCGGCAGGGCCTCGTACGAGCAGTACTTC. Its protein product is CSVLGRASYEQYF.